This T cell receptor (beta chain) was found in a study of T cells in localized non-small cell lung cancer. Study-level findings and limits: Sequencing, confined to only one tumor region, leaves heterogeneity possible.

This clone was observed a single time. Its antigen is undetermined. The length of the CDR3 is 14 residues. CDR1 MNHNY and CDR2 SVGAGI come from the germline V gene (reference sequence). Trimming at V came to 6 bases and at J to 5 bases, leaving 7 bases not matched to a gene. Clones were sequenced by immunoSEQ multiplex PCR, and TCRdb holds only the in-frame ones, with some missing. This sample carries about 19,000 clones, about 90% of them seen once, and the ten largest clones take about 4.3%. The sequencing used peripheral blood, collected before any cancer treatment. The clonotype originates from a male donor aged 60 or over with stage I squamous cell lung carcinoma. V is TRBV6-6 and J is TRBJ2-3; 8 nucleotides line up with TRBD2. This CDR3 reads CASRTTSVGDTQYF. Written as DNA, the CDR3 is TGTGCCAGCAGAACGACTAGCGTGGGAGATACGCAGTATTTT.